This T cell receptor beta chain is drawn from a study of T-cell memory formation after mild COVID-19. For the study at large: Largely, TCR clusters stayed within a single donor.

TCRdb analysed the 5' RACE reads with MiXCR anew, one entry per CDR3 protein. The profile shows under 450,000 distinct CDR3 sequences, less than 25% of them singletons. Overall study results and limits: Pre-infection memory contained some responding clones, which suggested that cross-reactive memory had joined.

Germline V gene data show CDR1 as DFQATT and CDR2 as SNEGSKA (reference sequence). The CDR3 spans 15 residues. V was cut by 2 bases and J by 2 bases, with 16 bases left in between. This clonotype was counted only a few times. What it binds is unknown. The V gene is TRBV20-1, the J gene TRBJ2-7; perhaps TRBD2 as D (5 bases). The clonotype comes from an adult woman who had mild COVID-19 (a few samples of this study predate the infection). Cell type and time point are not known. The sequencing sample was made of PBMCs or a T cell subset sorted from them (not recorded which). CDR3 sequence reads: CSARSPGSTPYEQYF. The CDR3 region has the DNA TGCAGTGCTAGATCCCCGGGGTCCACCCCCTACGAGCAGTACTTC.